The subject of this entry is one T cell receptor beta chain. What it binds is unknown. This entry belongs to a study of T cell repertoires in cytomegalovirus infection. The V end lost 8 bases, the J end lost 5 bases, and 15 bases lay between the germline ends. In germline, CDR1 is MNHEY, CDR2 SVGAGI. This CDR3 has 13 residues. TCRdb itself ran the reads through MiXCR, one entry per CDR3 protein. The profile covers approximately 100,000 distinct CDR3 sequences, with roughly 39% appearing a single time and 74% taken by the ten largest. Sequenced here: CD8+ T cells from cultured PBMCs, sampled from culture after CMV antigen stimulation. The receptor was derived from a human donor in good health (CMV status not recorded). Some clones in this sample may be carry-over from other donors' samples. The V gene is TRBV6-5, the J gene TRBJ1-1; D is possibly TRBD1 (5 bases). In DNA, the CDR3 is TGTGCCAGCGGCCAGGATTCAGGGACTGAAGCTTTCTTT. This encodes CASGQDSGTEAFF.